This entry describes one TCR beta chain. There is no known antigen for this receptor. Base-call qualities are not available, and no considerably larger clone is one nucleotide away. The record originates from a study of T-cell memory formation after mild COVID-19 (dated by TCRdb to about 2021). For context, the study as a whole: Most TCR sequence clusters were specific to one of the two donors. The cohort was made up of two young adult volunteers, one female and one male, who were previously healthy. Longitudinal TCRalpha and TCRbeta repertoire sequencing tracked T-cell clones expanding and contracting after mild COVID-19 in a couple of donors.

Instrument used: Illumina NovaSeq 6000. TCRalpha and TCRbeta cDNA libraries were built by 5'RACE with constant-segment primers, adding sample barcodes and unique molecular identifiers. Trizol reagent was used to extract RNA from every sample. Library amplification was performed in two PCR steps, and a second sample barcode and Illumina TruSeq adapters were introduced in the second step. Sequencing of libraries was performed on an Illumina NovaSeq with 2 x 150 bp paired-end reads. Concerning the study's data processing: Reads were demultiplexed and collapsed into UMI-guided consensus sequences with migec v1.2.7. Using mixcr v2.1.11, UMI consensuses were aligned to TRA and TRB V and J templates and then assembled into clonotypes. A clonotype was counted as expanded or contracted only when both edgeR and NoisET called the clonotype significant, with the noise models trained on biological replicates. For edgeR calls, the cutoffs were a false discovery rate-adjusted p below 0.01 and a log2 fold-change threshold of 1. As an exploratory analysis of dynamics, max-normalized trajectories of the 1000 most abundant clonotypes were examined with PCA combined with hierarchical clustering. Separately sequenced CD4+ and CD8+ repertoires were used to assign a CD4 or CD8 phenotype to each responding clone. The raw public reads went through TCRdb reprocessing: fastp at Q25, MiXCR clone calling, in-frame beta chains kept. Identical CDR3 protein sequences are pooled into one entry, listed with their most common genes and DNA. The V and J calls and clone size are TCRdb's, not the authors'. The sample table holds 120,000 to 150,000 distinct CDR3 sequences, of which 11% to 15% were seen once. The ten largest account for around 28% of the sample.

Reading the germline V gene (reference sequence) gives CDR1 LNHNV and CDR2 YYDKDF. V is pared back by 0 bases and J by 0 bases, with 5 bases lying between the germline termini. Including cysteine and phenylalanine, the CDR3 has 14 amino acids. The DNA shown is the 42-base CDR3, in frame from base 1. Overall study outcomes, separate from this receptor: Whether the second-wave clones peaking on day 37 were SARS-CoV-2 specific was not confirmed. Clones that contracted from day 15 to 85 showed balanced CD4/CD8 phenotypes, whereas a second wave of clones that expanded from day 15 to 37 leaned towards CD4+. Contracting CD4+ clones turned up mainly in the CM and EM memory subsets, whereas EMRA was where CD8+ clones were enriched. The study covered only a couple of mild cases, and larger cohorts including severe cases with pre-infection samples were considered necessary. Some responding clones were found in pre-infection memory, which suggests that pre-existing cross-reactive memory T cells took part in the SARS-CoV-2 response.

PBMCs were isolated by Ficoll-Paque density gradient centrifugation. The sample taken for sequencing was PBMCs or a T cell subset sorted from them (not recorded which). The chain is made from TRBV15 and TRBJ1-2, with the identity of the D gene unclear. This sequence was found in an adult woman who had mild COVID-19 (a few samples of this study predate the infection). The sample titles of this study are shuffled in the database, so cell type and time point are left out; the donor was told from shared clones. This receptor has the CDR3 CATSRDGANYGYTF. In nucleotides, the sequence is TGTGCCACCAGCAGAGACGGGGCTAACTATGGCTACACCTTC. The entire variable domain, with the stretches around the CDR3 drawn from the reference TRBV15 and TRBJ1-2 proteins, is DAMVIQNPRYQVTQFGKPVTLSCSQTLNHNVMYWYQQKSSQAPKLLFHYYDKDFNNEADTPDNFQSRRPNTSFCFLDIRSPGLGDTAMYLCATSRDGANYGYTFGSGTRLTVV.